This TCR beta chain was obtained from a study of graft-versus-host responses after intestinal transplantation. Data came from immunoSEQ multiplex PCR; TCRdb stores just in-frame clones and leaves some out. The profile shows 77,000 or so clones, 94% of them singletons. With regard to this clone: Its antigen is undetermined.

Study conclusions and caveats: Among circulating GvH clones, peak levels were associated with early post-transplant declines in HvG clones.

The CDR3 spans 14 residues. Germline V gene lookup returns CDR1 MNHEY and CDR2 SMNVEV (reference sequence). The V segment lost 5 bases and the J segment 5 bases; nucleotides outside the gene matches: 7. The receptor was derived from a human donor who received an intestinal transplant. The chain employs TRBV27 and TRBJ2-5, with 8 nucleotides matching TRBD2. Sequencing used unstimulated CD8+ T cells sorted from spleen or lymph node cells, obtained before intestinal transplant. Here the CDR3 DNA reads TGTGCCAGCAGTACTAGCGGCTGGGGGGAGACCCAGTACTTC. This sequence encodes CASSTSGWGETQYF.